Here is one T cell receptor beta chain with its context. The data stem from a study of blood T cell repertoires in COVID-19. Turning to the study itself: The United States, Italy and Spain provided the acute and convalescent COVID-19 samples.

Everyone who took part was 18 to 89 years old, and they came from 24 US areas. Assignment of participants to cohorts was predicated upon participant-reported clinical history. Authors' analysis steps: Amplification of reference gene primers provided the estimated nucleated cell counts. Repertoires were generated with immunoSEQ multiplex PCR, while TCRdb's copy carries only in-frame clones and drops some. V, J and clone size derive from that table, while D and trimming were established from the DNA sequence. The table lists 300,000 to 450,000 clones, about 88% of them singletons. The CDR3 is made up of 13 amino acids. V shed 4 bases, J shed 4 bases, and the junction held 1 base outside the gene matches. Germline values: CDR1 LGHNA, CDR2 YNFKEQ.

The sequence was collected from a woman aged 18-35 years who had recovered from COVID-19. Sequencing input: PBMCs or T cells enriched from blood (not recorded which). The chain links TRBV4-2 to TRBJ1-2; 9 nucleotides line up with TRBD1. The CDR3 bases are TGTGCCAGCAGCCTGGACAGGGGCTATGGCTACACCTTC. Its protein is CASSLDRGYGYTF.